This T cell receptor beta chain was identified in a study of vaccination effects on CD4 cells after COVID-19. On this clone itself: Its antigen is undetermined.

Antigen-specific CD4+ T cells expanded by the ViraFEST assay with viral peptide pools were then sequenced. At the end of less than 12 days of culture, CD4+ T cells were isolated. People in the vaccine group had not been infected with SARS-CoV-2 before, and their nucleocapsid antibodies were negative. Wells of roughly 2.1 million PBMC each were grown with 8.5 to 10 IU/ml IL-2 and approximately 9.5 ug/ml peptides. On both days 3 and 7, half of the culture medium was replaced with IL-2 medium. Looked up from germline, CDR1 is SGDLS and CDR2 is YYNGEE. The CDR3 length is 14 residues. V gave up 0 bases and J gave up 4 bases, with 10 bases separating them. The repertoire was sequenced with immunoSEQ multiplex PCR; TCRdb's copy has only in-frame clones and lacks some. The sample consists of approximately 44,000 clones, 65% to 80% of them appearing once. Whole-study findings and limits: Of the vaccine-induced clones from healthy vaccinees, merely 1 of 255 recognized common cold coronaviruses as well. By a late point after vaccination, infection- and vaccine-induced clones had shrunk markedly through clonal contraction.

Material: CD4+ T cells from PBMCs cultured with HCoV-NL63 spike peptides, obtained before COVID-19 vaccination. The chain combines TRBV9 with TRBJ2-5, with D perhaps being TRBD1 or TRBD2 (6 bases each). This TCR was recovered from a human donor who received a COVID-19 vaccine. CDR3: CASSVEGGGETQYF. For the CDR3, the DNA is TGTGCCAGCAGCGTAGAAGGGGGAGGAGAGACCCAGTACTTC. Using reference TRBV9 and TRBJ2-5 for the parts outside the CDR3, the full variable domain is DSGVTQTPKHLITATGQRVTLRCSPRSGDLSVYWYQQSLDQGLQFLIQYYNGEERAKGNILERFSAQQFPDLHSELNLSSLELGDSALYFCASSVEGGGETQYFGPGTRLLVL.